Below, 9 T cell receptor beta chains from the same sample are listed, as sequenced in a study of neoadjuvant nivolumab and ipilimumab in lung cancer. Repertoires were generated with immunoSEQ multiplex PCR, while TCRdb's copy carries only in-frame clones and drops some. The table records some 27,000 clones, 65% to 85% of them present only once. This material consisted of peripheral blood, taken before neoadjuvant nivolumab, alone or with ipilimumab. These TCRs come from an adult with non-small cell lung cancer.

The V call is TRBV5-8, the J call TRBJ2-6; a possible D gene is TRBD1 (6 bases). This CDR3 has 17 residues. Germline CDR1 is SGHTS and CDR2 is YDEGEE. V was pared by 3 bases and J by 0 bases, with 13 bases between. In DNA, the CDR3 is TGTGCCAGCAGCTCGGGACACGTCGTCTCTGGGGCCAACGTCCTGACTTTC. Protein product: CASSSGHVVSGANVLTF.

The V gene is TRBV19, the J gene TRBJ2-7; 8 bases are shared with TRBD2. The CDR3 has 15 amino acids. V dropped 6 bases and J dropped 5; count of bases not matched to a gene: 12. Germline lookup yields CDR1 LNHDA and CDR2 SQIVND (reference sequence). CDR3 residues: CASSPRRGGLNEQYF. CDR3 DNA: TGTGCCAGTAGCCCCAGACGCGGGGGGCTAAACGAGCAGTACTTC. The whole variable domain, filled in from reference TRBV19 and TRBJ2-7, reads DGGITQSPKYLFRKEGQNVTLSCEQNLNHDAMYWYRQDPGQGLRLIYYSQIVNDFQKGDIAEGYSVSREKKESFPLTVTSAQKNPTAFYLCASSPRRGGLNEQYFGPGTRLTVT.

The chain has TRBV5-1 and TRBJ2-2; 7 positions match TRBD1. Per the germline V gene, CDR1 is SGHRS and CDR2 is YFSETQ. The CDR3 covers 16 residues. Trimming cost V 2 bases and J 4 bases; bases outside gene matches: 8. In DNA, the CDR3 is TGCGCCAGCAGCTTTAAAACTTCAGGGGGCACCGGGGAGCTGTTTTTT. Translated: CASSFKTSGGTGELFF.

V and J are TRBV7-2 and TRBJ1-5; D not certain. The CDR3 extends over 13 amino acids. Looked up from germline, CDR1 is SGHTA and CDR2 is FQGNSA. Deletions cut 8 bases from V and 4 bases from J, with 12 bases between. The CDR3 DNA reads as TGTGCCAGCGCTAACCGGGGTAATCAGCCCCAGCATTTT. Amino acids: CASANRGNQPQHF.

The gene calls are TRBV7-2 and TRBJ1-2, with no clear D. In germline, CDR1 is SGHTA, CDR2 FQGNSA. This CDR3 is 12 amino acids long. V was trimmed by 6 bases and J by 7 bases, leaving 12 bases between them. CDR3 in amino acids: CASREPPSGYTF. The CDR3 DNA reads TGTGCCAGCAGAGAGCCCCCTAGTGGCTACACCTTC.

This clone was seen a few times. V usage is TRBV29-1 and J usage is TRBJ2-1, with D perhaps given as TRBD1 or TRBD2 (6 bases each). V dropped 4 bases and J dropped 9 bases, with 22 bases sitting between them. Germline V CDR1 and CDR2: SQVTM, ANQGSEA. The CDR3 length is 15 residues. The CDR3 DNA is TGCAGCGTTGCCCAACAGGGCGCGTTCGGGGGTGAGCAGTTCTTC. Residues: CSVAQQGAFGGEQFF.

The V and J genes are TRBV4-1 and TRBJ2-7; 9 nucleotides match TRBD1. CDR1 is MGHRA, CDR2 YSYEKL, per germline. This CDR3 region has 15 residues. With 0 bases clipped from V and 5 bases from J, the junction kept 5 bases outside the gene matches. CDR3 amino acids: CASSQEGQGLDEQYF. The CDR3 region has the DNA TGCGCCAGCAGCCAAGAGGGACAGGGTCTCGACGAGCAGTACTTC.

This clone appeared a few times. The V and J genes are TRBV10-1 and TRBJ2-5; 7 positions agree with TRBD1. The length of the CDR3 is 14 residues. V was pared by 4 bases and J by 2 bases, with 4 bases of the junction left unmatched. CDR1 and CDR2 (germline): WNHNN, SYGVQD (reference sequence). The CDR3: CASSGRGRQETQYF. CDR3 nucleotide sequence: TGCGCCAGCAGTGGTAGGGGGCGGCAAGAGACCCAGTACTTC.

The chain has TRBV19 and TRBJ2-3; D unresolved. CDR1 and CDR2 from the germline V gene are LNHDA and SQIVND (reference sequence). The CDR3 runs to 14 residues. V gave up 6 bases and J gave up 0 bases, with 10 bases separating them. The CDR3 DNA reads TGTGCCAGTAGCTTCGGAGCTAGCACAGATACGCAGTATTTT. It is translated as CASSFGASTDTQYF.